The present TCR beta chain was sequenced within a study of identical twins. This clonotype was seen repeatedly, ten times or more. V lost 6 bases and J 2 bases, leaving 7 bases between the germline ends. In germline, CDR1 is SQVTM, CDR2 ANQGSEA. The length of the CDR3 is 11 residues. TCRdb re-analysed the 5' RACE reads in MiXCR, keeping a single row per CDR3 protein. The repertoire holds some 320,000 distinct CDR3 sequences, with 10% to 15% as singletons. The data also belong to a second study, concerning yellow fever vaccine responses in identical twins.

The TCR comes from a woman aged 18 to 35 in good health. Sample: CD8+ T cells sorted from blood. The chain couples TRBV29-1 to TRBJ1-2; D possibly corresponds to TRBD1 (6 bases). The CDR3 bases are TGCAGCGTGGGACAAAACTATGGCTACACCTTC. Translation: CSVGQNYGYTF.